The following is a T cell receptor (beta chain) sequence with its context. This entry comes from a study of blood T cell repertoires in COVID-19. The data were produced by immunoSEQ multiplex PCR, yet TCRdb's version contains in-frame clones alone and is incomplete. This sample yields more than 300,000 clones, of which around 89% are seen a single time; 1.2% belongs to the top ten. Recruitment covered about 25 US areas and drew participants whose ages spanned roughly 18 to 100 years. Germline V gene lookup returns CDR1 LGHNT and CDR2 FRNRAP. The V gene lost 2 bases and the J gene lost 6 bases, with 16 bases spanning the gap. The CDR3 contains 15 residues.

This chain links TRBV12-5 with TRBJ1-2, with D tentatively TRBD1 (5 bases). The sequenced material came from PBMCs or T cells enriched from blood (not recorded which). This TCR was sampled from a woman between 18 and 30 years old who had recovered from COVID-19. This CDR3 is CASGLPQRGGHGYTF. The CDR3, as DNA: TGTGCTAGTGGTTTGCCCCAGAGGGGAGGGCATGGCTACACCTTC. The entire variable domain, with the rest obtained from reference TRBV12-5 and TRBJ1-2, is as follows: DARVTQTPRHKVTEMGQEVTMRCQPILGHNTVFWYRQTMMQGLELLAYFRNRAPLDDSGMPKDRFSAEMPDATLATLKIQPSEPRDSAVYFCASGLPQRGGHGYTFGSGTRLTVV.